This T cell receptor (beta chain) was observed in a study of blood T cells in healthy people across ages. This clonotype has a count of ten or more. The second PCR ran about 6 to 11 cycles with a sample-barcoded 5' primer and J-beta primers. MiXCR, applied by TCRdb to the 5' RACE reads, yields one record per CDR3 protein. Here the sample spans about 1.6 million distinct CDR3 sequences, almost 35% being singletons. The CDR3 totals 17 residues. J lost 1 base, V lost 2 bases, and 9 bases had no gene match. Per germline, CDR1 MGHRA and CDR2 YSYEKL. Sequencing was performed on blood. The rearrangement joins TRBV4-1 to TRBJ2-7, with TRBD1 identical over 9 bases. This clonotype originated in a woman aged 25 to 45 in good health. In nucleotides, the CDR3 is TGCGCCAGCAGCCAACTCCCGGACAGGGGCCTTTCCTACGAGCAGTACTTC. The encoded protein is CASSQLPDRGLSYEQYF.